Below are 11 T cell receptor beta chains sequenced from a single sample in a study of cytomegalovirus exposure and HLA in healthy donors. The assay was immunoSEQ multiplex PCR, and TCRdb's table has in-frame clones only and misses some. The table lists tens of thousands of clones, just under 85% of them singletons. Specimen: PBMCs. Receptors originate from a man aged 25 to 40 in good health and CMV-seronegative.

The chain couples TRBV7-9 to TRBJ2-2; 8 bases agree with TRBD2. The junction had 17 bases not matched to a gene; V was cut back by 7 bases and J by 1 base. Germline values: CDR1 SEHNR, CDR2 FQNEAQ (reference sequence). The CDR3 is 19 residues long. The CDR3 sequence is CASTLPRGVVSLNTGELFF. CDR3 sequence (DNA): TGTGCCAGCACCCTACCGCGGGGGGTGGTAAGCCTGAACACCGGGGAGCTGTTTTTT.

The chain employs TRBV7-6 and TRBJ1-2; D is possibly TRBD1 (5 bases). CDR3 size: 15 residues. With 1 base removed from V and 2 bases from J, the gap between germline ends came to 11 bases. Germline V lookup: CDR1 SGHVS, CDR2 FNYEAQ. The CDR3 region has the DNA TGTGCCAGCAGCTTAGAGGAGGGGCCGAACTATGGCTACACCTTC. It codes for CASSLEEGPNYGYTF.

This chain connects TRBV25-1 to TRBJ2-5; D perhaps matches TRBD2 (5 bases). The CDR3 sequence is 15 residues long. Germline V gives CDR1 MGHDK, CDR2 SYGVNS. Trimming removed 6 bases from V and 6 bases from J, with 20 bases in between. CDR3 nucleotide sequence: TGTGCCAGCAGCCCCGACCGGAGGTGGAGCCAGACCCAGTACTTC. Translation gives CASSPDRRWSQTQYF.

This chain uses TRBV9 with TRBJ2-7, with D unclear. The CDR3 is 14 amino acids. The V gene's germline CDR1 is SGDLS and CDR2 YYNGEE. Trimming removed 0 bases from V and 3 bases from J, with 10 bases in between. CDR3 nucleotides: TGTGCCAGCAGCGTAGGTCAAGACAACTACGAGCAGTACTTC. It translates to CASSVGQDNYEQYF. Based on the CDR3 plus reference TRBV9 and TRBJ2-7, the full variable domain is DSGVTQTPKHLITATGQRVTLRCSPRSGDLSVYWYQQSLDQGLQFLIQYYNGEERAKGNILERFSAQQFPDLHSELNLSSLELGDSALYFCASSVGQDNYEQYFGPGTRLTVT.

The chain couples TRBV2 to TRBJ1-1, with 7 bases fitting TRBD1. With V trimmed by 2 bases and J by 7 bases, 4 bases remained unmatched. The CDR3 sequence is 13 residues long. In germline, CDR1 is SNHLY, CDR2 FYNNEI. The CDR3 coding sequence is TGTGCCAGCAGTGAACCGGACAGGAGTGAAGCTTTCTTT. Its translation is CASSEPDRSEAFF.

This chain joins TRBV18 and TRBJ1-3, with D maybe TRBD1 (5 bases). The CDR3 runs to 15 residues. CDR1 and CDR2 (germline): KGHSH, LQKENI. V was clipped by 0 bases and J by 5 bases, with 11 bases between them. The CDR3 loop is CASSPPGAYRNTIYF. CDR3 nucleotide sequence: TGTGCCAGCTCACCACCAGGGGCTTATAGAAACACCATATATTTT.

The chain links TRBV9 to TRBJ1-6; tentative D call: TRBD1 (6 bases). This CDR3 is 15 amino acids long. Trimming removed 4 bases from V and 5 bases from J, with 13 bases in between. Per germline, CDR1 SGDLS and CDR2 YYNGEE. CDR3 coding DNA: TGTGCCAGCAGCATTGGGACATCGGATAATTCACCCCTCCACTTT. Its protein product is CASSIGTSDNSPLHF.

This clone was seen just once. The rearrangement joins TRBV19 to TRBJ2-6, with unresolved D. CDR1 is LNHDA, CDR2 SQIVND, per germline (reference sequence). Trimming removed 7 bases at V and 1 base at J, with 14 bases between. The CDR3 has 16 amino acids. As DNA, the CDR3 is TGTGCCAGTACCCTAGGCCCCGGATCTGGGGCCAACGTCCTGACTTTC. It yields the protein CASTLGPGSGANVLTF.

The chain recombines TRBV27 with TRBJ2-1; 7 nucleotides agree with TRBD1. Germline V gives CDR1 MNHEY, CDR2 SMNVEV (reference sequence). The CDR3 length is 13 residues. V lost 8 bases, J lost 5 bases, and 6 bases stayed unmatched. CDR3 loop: CASRQGVHNEQFF. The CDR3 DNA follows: TGTGCCAGCCGACAGGGAGTCCACAATGAGCAGTTCTTC.

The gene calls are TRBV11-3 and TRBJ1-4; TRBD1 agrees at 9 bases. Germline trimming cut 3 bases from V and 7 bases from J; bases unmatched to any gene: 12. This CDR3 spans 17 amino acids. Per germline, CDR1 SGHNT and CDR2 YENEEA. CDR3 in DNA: TGTGCCAGCAGCTTCGGGGGGGGGACAGGGCCGACTGAAAAACTGTTTTTT. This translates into CASSFGGGTGPTEKLFF.

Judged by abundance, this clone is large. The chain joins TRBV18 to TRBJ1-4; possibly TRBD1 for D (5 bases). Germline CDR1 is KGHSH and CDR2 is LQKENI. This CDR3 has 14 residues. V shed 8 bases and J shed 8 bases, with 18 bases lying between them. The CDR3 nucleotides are TGTGCCAGCACTCAGGGCACGCAAGACGAAAAACTGTTTTTT. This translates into CASTQGTQDEKLFF.